The clone carrying this T cell receptor (beta chain) was observed at least ten times. Amplified TCR beta CDR3 regions came from RNA transcripts. Using the HTBI primer set, a first-round RT-PCR was run on the TCR CDR3. Each CDR3 protein gets one entry after TCRdb re-called the multiplex PCR reads with MiXCR. The data contain around 300,000 distinct CDR3 sequences, approximately 13% of them seen just once; the ten biggest clones take up approximately 35%. This record comes from a study of T cells in Graves' hyperthyroidism and ophthalmopathy. At least 3 on the Clinical Activity Score was recorded for ophthalmopathy patients, who also had NOSPECS grade at least 4 and duration under 3 months. Patients were excluded because of uncontrolled infection, other autoimmune disease, pregnancy or lactation. The ends were cut back, 0 bases at V and 0 bases at J, with 12 bases in the middle. The germline CDR1 and CDR2 sequences are LNHDA and SQIVND (reference sequence). The CDR3 runs to 18 residues.

The chain is built from TRBV19 and TRBJ2-6; D gene unclear. This clonotype originated in a woman between 40 and 50 years old with Graves' ophthalmopathy. Sequenced input: blood. CDR3 sequence reads: CASSIESDGISGANVLTF. CDR3 DNA sequence: TGTGCCAGTAGTATAGAATCGGACGGAATCTCTGGGGCCAACGTCCTGACTTTC. The complete variable domain, with remaining parts taken from reference TRBV19 and TRBJ2-6, reads DGGITQSPKYLFRKEGQNVTLSCEQNLNHDAMYWYRQDPGQGLRLIYYSQIVNDFQKGDIAEGYSVSREKKESFPLTVTSAQKNPTAFYLCASSIESDGISGANVLTFGAGSRLTVL.